The entry below gives a single TCR beta chain sequence along with its context. The antigen remains undetermined. Its ends do not fully match the called genes, so a read error is possible. These data originate in a study of tumor-infiltrating lymphocytes in primary liver carcinoma. General study points: Tumor-adjacent and tumor-blood pairs overlapped less than tumor region pairs did. Blood had a significantly lower top-250-clone fraction than tumors did (p = 0.039).

CDR3 length: 15 amino acids. The germline V gene has CDR1 MNHEY and CDR2 SVGAGI. It was from roughly 20-30 mg of unsorted bulk tissue that RNA and DNA were co-extracted. Priming with a constant-region primer yielded TCR beta cDNA from 500 ng total RNA. Modified slightly, ARM-PCR produced TCR beta libraries over three nested multiplex PCR rounds. Running ten to eleven cycles apiece, the first two PCR rounds relied on TRBV1-TRBV30 forward primers together with a C-beta reverse primer. One entry per CDR3 protein results from TCRdb running MiXCR on the multiplex PCR reads. The sample carries fewer than 200,000 distinct CDR3 sequences, around 85% recorded once.

Sample: tumor tissue from primary liver carcinoma. The chain links TRBV6-5 to TRBJ2-6; D assignment may be TRBD1 or TRBD2 (6 bases each). The TCR comes from a man aged 40-49 years with primary liver carcinoma and hepatitis B virus infection. This CDR3 is CASRYGGSGANVLTF. The CDR3 nucleotides read TGTGCCAGCAGATACGGGGGCTCTGGGGCTAACGTCCTGACTTTC.